The 11 T cell receptor beta chains below were found in one sample sequenced in a study of blood T cell repertoires in COVID-19. Data came from immunoSEQ multiplex PCR; TCRdb stores just in-frame clones and leaves some out. The table has over 130,000 clones, about 90% seen once; the top ten hold roughly 4.5%. The sequencing input was peripheral blood. Every receptor here comes from a woman aged 60-70 years with active or convalescent COVID-19.

Turning to this clone: This CDR3 is also generated by other DNA sequences in the sample. The gene calls are TRBV7-8 and TRBJ1-5, with 8 bases fitting TRBD1. Trimming took 1 base from V and 7 from J; bases not matched to a gene: 9. The germline gives CDR1 SGHVS, CDR2 FQNEAQ. The CDR3 contains 16 residues. CDR3 residues: CASSLEDRGLGQPQHF. The CDR3, as DNA: TGTGCCAGCAGCTTAGAAGACAGGGGATTGGGACAGCCCCAGCATTTT.

The table lists this clone with a few counts. The chain links TRBV2 to TRBJ1-2; D not resolved. The germline V gene has CDR1 SNHLY and CDR2 FYNNEI. The length of the CDR3 is 14 residues. The V gene lost 0 bases and the J gene lost 6 bases, with 11 bases spanning the gap. This CDR3 is CASSEAADLHGYTF. The CDR3, as DNA: TGTGCCAGCAGTGAAGCGGCAGATCTCCATGGCTACACCTTC.

The chain couples TRBV7-2 to TRBJ2-7, with 10 bases aligning to TRBD2. Germline V CDR1 and CDR2: SGHTA, FQGNSA. V gave up 5 bases and J gave up 1 base; unmatched junction bases: 5. The CDR3 is made up of 15 amino acids. CDR3 nucleotides: TGTGCCAGCAGCCCGACTAGCGGGCAGTCCTACGAGCAGTACTTC. It codes for CASSPTSGQSYEQYF.

The rearrangement joins TRBV2 to TRBJ2-7; 7 positions agree with TRBD1. Germline trimming cut 5 bases from V and 2 bases from J; bases unmatched to any gene: 6. This CDR3 is 14 amino acids long. Germline loops: CDR1 SNHLY, CDR2 FYNNEI. CDR3 residues: CASSSGTAPYEQYF. CDR3 nucleotides: TGTGCCAGCAGTTCCGGGACAGCGCCCTACGAGCAGTACTTC.

The chain is built from TRBV10-3 and TRBJ2-2, with D possibly being TRBD1 (5 bases). This CDR3 is 15 amino acids long. V dropped 2 bases and J dropped 0 bases, with 7 bases sitting between them. In germline, CDR1 is ENHRY, CDR2 SYGVKD. The CDR3: CAISETGANTGELFF. In nucleotides, the CDR3 is TGTGCCATCAGTGAGACAGGCGCGAACACCGGGGAGCTGTTTTTT.

This clone has a handful of counts. CDR3 coding DNA: TGTGCCAGTACGGCCGGGACAGCGAACCTCTATGGCTACACCTTC. Its protein product is CASTAGTANLYGYTF. The rearrangement uses TRBV5-6 and TRBJ1-2, with TRBD1 identical over 7 bases. J gave up 4 bases and V 8 bases, and 14 bases lay outside the gene matches. Per the germline V gene, CDR1 is SGHDT and CDR2 is YYEEEE. CDR3 length: 15 amino acids.

This sequence joins TRBV10-2 and TRBJ2-7, with 11 nucleotides matching TRBD1. J gave up 5 bases and V 0 bases, and 12 bases lay outside the gene matches. CDR1 is WSHSY and CDR2 is SAAADI in the germline V gene. The CDR3 extends over 18 amino acids. CDR3 DNA sequence: TGCGCCAGCAGTGAGTCGGGACAGGGGGTGGGGCAGAGGGACGAGCAGTACTTC. Protein: CASSESGQGVGQRDEQYF.

The chain carries TRBV7-2 and TRBJ2-7, with TRBD2 matching 12 bases. Germline loops: CDR1 SGHTA, CDR2 FQGNSA. The V and J ends lost 6 bases and 2 bases, in that order; junction bases with no gene match: 5. The CDR3 totals 15 residues. DNA for the CDR3: TGTGCCAGCAGGCCTACTAGCGGGGGGCCCTACGAGCAGTACTTC. It codes for CASRPTSGGPYEQYF.

The chain is built from TRBV19 and TRBJ1-5; D is unclear. Trimming took off 5 bases at V and 0 bases at J, with 5 bases between the two ends. The CDR3 has 13 residues. Germline V gene data show CDR1 as LNHDA and CDR2 as SQIVND (reference sequence). The CDR3 reads CASSVLSNQPQHF. The CDR3 DNA is TGTGCCAGTAGTGTACTTAGCAATCAGCCCCAGCATTTT.

The V call is TRBV10-3, the J call TRBJ2-7, with D maybe TRBD1 (6 bases). V was pared by 6 bases and J by 4 bases, with 16 bases between. CDR1 ENHRY and CDR2 SYGVKD come from the germline V gene. This CDR3 has 14 residues. CDR3 amino acids: CAIRRSGQHYEQYF. The CDR3 nucleotides are TGTGCCATCAGGCGCTCGGGACAACATTACGAGCAGTACTTC.

The chain recombines TRBV3-1 (or the pseudogene TRBV3-2) with TRBJ1-5, with 7 bases matching TRBD1. The CDR3 loop spans 14 amino acids. Looked up from germline, CDR1 is LGHDT and CDR2 is YNNKEL (reference sequence). J lost 7 bases, V lost 6 bases, and 9 bases had no gene match. The chain's CDR3 is CASRHTGAGQPQHF. DNA of the CDR3: TGTGCCAGCAGACACACAGGGGCTGGGCAGCCCCAGCATTTT.